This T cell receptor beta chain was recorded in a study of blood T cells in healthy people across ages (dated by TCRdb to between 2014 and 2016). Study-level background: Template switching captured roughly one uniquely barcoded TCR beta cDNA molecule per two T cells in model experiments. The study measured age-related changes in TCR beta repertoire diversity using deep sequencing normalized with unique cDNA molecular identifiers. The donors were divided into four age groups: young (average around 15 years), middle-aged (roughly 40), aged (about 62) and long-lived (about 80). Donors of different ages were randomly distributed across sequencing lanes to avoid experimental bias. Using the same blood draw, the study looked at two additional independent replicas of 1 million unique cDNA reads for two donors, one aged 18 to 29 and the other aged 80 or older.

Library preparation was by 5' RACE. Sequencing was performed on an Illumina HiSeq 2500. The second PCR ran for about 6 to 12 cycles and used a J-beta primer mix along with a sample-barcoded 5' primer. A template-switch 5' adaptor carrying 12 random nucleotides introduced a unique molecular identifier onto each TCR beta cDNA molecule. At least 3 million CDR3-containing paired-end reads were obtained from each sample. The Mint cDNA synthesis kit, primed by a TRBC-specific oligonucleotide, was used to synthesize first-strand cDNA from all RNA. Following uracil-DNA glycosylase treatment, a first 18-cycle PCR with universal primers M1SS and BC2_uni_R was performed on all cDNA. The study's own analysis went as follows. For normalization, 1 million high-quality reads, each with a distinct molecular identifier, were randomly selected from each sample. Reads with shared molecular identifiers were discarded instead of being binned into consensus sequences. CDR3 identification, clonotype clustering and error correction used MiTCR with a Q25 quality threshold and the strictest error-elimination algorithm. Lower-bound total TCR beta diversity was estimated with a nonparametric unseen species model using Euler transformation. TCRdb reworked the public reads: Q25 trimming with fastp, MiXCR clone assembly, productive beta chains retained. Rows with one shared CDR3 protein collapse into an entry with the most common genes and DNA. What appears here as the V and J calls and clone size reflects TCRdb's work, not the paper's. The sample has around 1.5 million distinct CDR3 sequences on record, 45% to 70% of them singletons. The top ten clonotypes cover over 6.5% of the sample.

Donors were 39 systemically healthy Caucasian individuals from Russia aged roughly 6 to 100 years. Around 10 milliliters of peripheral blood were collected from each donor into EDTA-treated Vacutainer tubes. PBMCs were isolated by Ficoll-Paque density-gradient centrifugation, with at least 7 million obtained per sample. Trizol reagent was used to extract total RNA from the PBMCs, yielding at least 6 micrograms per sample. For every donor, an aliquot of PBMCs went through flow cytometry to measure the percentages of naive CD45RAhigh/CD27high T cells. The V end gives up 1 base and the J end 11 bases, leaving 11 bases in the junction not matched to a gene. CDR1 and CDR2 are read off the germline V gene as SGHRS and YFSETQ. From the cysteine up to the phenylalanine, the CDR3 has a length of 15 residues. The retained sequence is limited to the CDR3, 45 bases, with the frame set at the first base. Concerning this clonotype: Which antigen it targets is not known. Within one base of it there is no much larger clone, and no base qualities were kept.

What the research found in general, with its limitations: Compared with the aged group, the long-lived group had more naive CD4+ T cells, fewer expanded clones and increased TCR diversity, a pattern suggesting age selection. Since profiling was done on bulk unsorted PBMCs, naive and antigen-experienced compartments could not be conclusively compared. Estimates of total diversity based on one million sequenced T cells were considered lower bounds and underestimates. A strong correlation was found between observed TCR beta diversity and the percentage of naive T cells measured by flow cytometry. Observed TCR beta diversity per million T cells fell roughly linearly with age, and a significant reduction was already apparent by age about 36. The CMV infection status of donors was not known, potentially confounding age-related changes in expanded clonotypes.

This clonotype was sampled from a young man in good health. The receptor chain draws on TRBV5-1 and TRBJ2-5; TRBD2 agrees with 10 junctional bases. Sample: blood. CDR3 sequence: CASSLTSGMVGEQYF. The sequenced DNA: TGCGCCAGCAGCTTGACTAGCGGGATGGTGGGTGAGCAGTACTTC.